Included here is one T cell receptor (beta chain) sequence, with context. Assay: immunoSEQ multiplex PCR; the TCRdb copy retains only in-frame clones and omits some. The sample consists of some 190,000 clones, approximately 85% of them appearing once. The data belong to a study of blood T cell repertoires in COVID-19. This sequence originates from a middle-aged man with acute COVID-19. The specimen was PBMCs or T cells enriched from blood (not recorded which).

As DNA, the CDR3 is TGTGCCAGCAGCGTAGGCAGGATGAATTCACCCCTCCACTTT. Translating it yields CASSVGRMNSPLHF. The gene calls are TRBV9 and TRBJ1-6; D gene ambiguous. CDR3 length: 14 residues. V was clipped by 0 bases and J by 7 bases, with 8 bases between them. The germline V gene encodes CDR1 SGDLS and CDR2 YYNGEE.